The clone carrying this T cell receptor beta chain was picked up many times. This sample stems from a study of human T cells and chemical hapten exposure. Described time point: pre-sensitization, week 0. Treatment here: therapeutic diphenylcyclopropenone sensitization with weekly scalp DPC. The study extracted total RNA from unfractionated whole blood. Original methodology: A per-sample median of about 100,000 TCRs was observed, with counts ranging from roughly 23,224 to 700,000. Using its own MiXCR run on the RACE reads, TCRdb lists one record per CDR3 protein. The V and J calls and clone size are TCRdb's, not the authors'. In the table there are a few hundred thousand distinct CDR3 sequences, roughly 6% of which are singletons. Trimming removed 0 bases at V and 2 bases at J, with 17 bases between. The length of the CDR3 is 17 residues. Per the germline V gene, CDR1 is MNHNS and CDR2 is SASEGT.

The sequence derives from a woman under 30 with alopecia areata. Some clones in this sample may be carry-over from other donors' samples. The rearrangement links TRBV6-1 to TRBJ2-7, with D tentatively TRBD2 (5 bases). Sequenced here: whole blood, sampled in connection with sensitization to the hapten diphenylcyclopropenone (DPC). The CDR3 DNA reads as TGTGCCAGCAGTGAAGCGCTTGACCCGGGGTCGACCTACGAGCAGTACTTC. As protein: CASSEALDPGSTYEQYF.